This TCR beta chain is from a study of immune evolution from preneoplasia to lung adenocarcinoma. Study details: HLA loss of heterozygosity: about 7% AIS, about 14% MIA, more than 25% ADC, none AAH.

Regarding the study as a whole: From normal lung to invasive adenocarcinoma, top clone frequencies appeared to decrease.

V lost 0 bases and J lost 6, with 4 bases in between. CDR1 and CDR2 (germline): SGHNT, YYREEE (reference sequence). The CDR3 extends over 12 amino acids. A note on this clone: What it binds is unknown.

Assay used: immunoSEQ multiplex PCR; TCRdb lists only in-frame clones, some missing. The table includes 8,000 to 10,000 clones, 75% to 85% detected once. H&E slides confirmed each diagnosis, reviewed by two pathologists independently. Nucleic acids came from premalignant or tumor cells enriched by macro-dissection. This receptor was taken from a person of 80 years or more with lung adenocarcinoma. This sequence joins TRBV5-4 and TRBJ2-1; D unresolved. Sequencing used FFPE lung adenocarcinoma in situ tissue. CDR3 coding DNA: TGTGCCAGCAGCTTGGGGCCCAATGAGCAGTTCTTC. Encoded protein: CASSLGPNEQFF. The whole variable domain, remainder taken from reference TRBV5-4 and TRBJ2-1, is ETGVTQSPTHLIKTRGQQVTLRCSSQSGHNTVSWYQQALGQGPQFIFQYYREEENGRGNFPPRFSGLQFPNYSSELNVNALELDDSALYLCASSLGPNEQFFGPGTRLTVL.